These 6 T cell receptor beta chains were sequenced from one sample in a study of T cell responses to AZD1222 COVID-19 vaccine (dated by TCRdb to the early 2020s). Library preparation was by the immunoSEQ multiplex PCR assay. Entries here come from immuneACCESS through TCRdb and include only in-frame sequences with V and J called. Some clones fail to appear in such tables; in the studies checked, an unresolved V gene covers under half of the shortfall, and the cause of the remainder is unknown. Recorded for this sample are 70,000 to 95,000 clones; 80% to 90% of them occurred a single time. The top ten clonotypes cover less than 3% of the sample. This specimen's time point label, per the study, means: about 28 days (+/-7) after the second vaccine dose. The specimen was peripheral blood, collected 28 days after the second AZD1222 dose. These receptors all come from an adult who received the AZD1222 COVID-19 vaccine.

This chain connects TRBV2 to TRBJ1-3; D remains ambiguous. Per germline, CDR1 SNHLY and CDR2 FYNNEI. Trimming left V 7 bases short and J 2 bases short, with 12 bases between. This CDR3 region has 14 residues. CDR3 DNA sequence: TGTGCCAGCACCCTGCGAATGGCTGGAAACACCATATATTTT. Protein product: CASTLRMAGNTIYF.

The chain is built from TRBV7-2 and TRBJ1-2; no clear D. CDR3 length: 11 amino acids. Deletions cut 7 bases from V and 2 bases from J, with 5 bases between. The germline V gene has CDR1 SGHTA and CDR2 FQGNSA. As DNA, the CDR3 is TGTGCCAGCACCTCCAACTATGGCTACACCTTC. It is translated as CASTSNYGYTF.

The chain links TRBV19 to TRBJ1-2, with D tentatively TRBD1 (5 bases). The CDR3 totals 17 residues. Trimming stripped 3 bases from V and 8 bases from J, with 25 bases between. Germline V gene sequence: CDR1 LNHDA, CDR2 SQIVND (reference sequence). Here the CDR3 reads CASSMAPTTGTPYGYTF. Here the CDR3 DNA reads TGTGCCAGTAGTATGGCCCCAACCACAGGAACCCCCTACGGCTACACCTTC. Combining the CDR3 with reference TRBV19 and TRBJ1-2 gives the whole variable domain DGGITQSPKYLFRKEGQNVTLSCEQNLNHDAMYWYRQDPGQGLRLIYYSQIVNDFQKGDIAEGYSVSREKKESFPLTVTSAQKNPTAFYLCASSMAPTTGTPYGYTFGSGTRLTVV.

The V call is TRBV6-4, the J call TRBJ2-3; TRBD1 or TRBD2 may be the D gene (5 bases each). Trimming removed 0 bases from V and 2 bases from J, with 6 bases in between. The CDR3 totals 14 residues. The germline gives CDR1 MRHNA, CDR2 SNTAGT. CDR3 region: CASSDSGDTDTQYF. The CDR3 DNA sequence: TGTGCCAGCAGTGACTCGGGGGACACAGATACGCAGTATTTT.

This chain joins TRBV4-3 and TRBJ2-7; D is ambiguous. Deletions cut 1 base from V and 5 bases from J, with 3 bases between. Per germline, CDR1 LGHNA and CDR2 YSLEER. This CDR3 spans 11 amino acids. CDR3 coding DNA: TGCGCCAGCAGCCAAGCCAACGAGCAGTACTTC. Its translation is CASSQANEQYF.

The chain joins TRBV27 to TRBJ1-5; 9 bases align to TRBD1. From germline, CDR1 is MNHEY and CDR2 SMNVEV (reference sequence). V shed 8 bases and J 0 bases; nucleotides not matched to a gene: 5. The CDR3 sequence is 15 residues long. CDR3 DNA: TGTGCCAGCCGGACAGGGGTCTATAGCAATCAGCCCCAGCATTTT. The encoded protein is CASRTGVYSNQPQHF.